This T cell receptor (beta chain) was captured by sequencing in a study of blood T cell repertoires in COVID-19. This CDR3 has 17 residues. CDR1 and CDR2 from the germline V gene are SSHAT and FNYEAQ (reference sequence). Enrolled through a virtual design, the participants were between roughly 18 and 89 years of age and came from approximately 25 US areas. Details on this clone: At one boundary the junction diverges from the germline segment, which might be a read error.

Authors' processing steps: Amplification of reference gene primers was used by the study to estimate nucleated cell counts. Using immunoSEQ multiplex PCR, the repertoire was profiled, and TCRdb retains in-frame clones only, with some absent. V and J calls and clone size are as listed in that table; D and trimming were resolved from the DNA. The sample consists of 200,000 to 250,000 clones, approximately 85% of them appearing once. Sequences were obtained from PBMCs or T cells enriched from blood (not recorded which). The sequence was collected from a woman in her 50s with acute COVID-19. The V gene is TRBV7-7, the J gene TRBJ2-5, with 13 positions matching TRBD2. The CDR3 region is CASSLSIGTSGVETQYF. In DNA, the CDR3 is TGTGCTAGCAGCCTCTCGATCGGGACTAGCGGGGTAGAGACCCAGTACTTC.